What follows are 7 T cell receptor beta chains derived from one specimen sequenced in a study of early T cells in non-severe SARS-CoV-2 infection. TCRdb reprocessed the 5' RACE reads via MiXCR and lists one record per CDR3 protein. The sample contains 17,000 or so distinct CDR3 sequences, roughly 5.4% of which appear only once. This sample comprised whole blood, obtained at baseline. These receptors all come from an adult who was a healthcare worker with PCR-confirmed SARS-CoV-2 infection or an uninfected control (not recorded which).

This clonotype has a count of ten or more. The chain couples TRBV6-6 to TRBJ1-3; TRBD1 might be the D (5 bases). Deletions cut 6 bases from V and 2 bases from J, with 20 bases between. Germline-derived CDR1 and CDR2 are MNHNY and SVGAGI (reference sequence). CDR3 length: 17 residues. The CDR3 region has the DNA TGTGCCAGCAGGGAGGGACGGTCGGTTATTACTGGAAACACCATATATTTT. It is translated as CASREGRSVITGNTIYF.

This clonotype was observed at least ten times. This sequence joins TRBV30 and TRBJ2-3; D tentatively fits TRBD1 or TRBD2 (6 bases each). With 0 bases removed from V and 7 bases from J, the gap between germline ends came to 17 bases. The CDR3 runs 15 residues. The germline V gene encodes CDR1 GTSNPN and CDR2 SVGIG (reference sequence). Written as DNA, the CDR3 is TGTGCCTGGAGTGTAACTTTAGGGGGAGGTAATACGCAGTATTTT. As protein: CAWSVTLGGGNTQYF.

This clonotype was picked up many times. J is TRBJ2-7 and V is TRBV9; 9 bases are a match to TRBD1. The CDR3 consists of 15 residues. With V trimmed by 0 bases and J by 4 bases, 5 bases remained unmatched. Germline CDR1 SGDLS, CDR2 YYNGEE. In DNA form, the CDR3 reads TGTGCCAGCAGCGTAGGGGGACAGGGTTCGTACGAGCAGTACTTC. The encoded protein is CASSVGGQGSYEQYF.

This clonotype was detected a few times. CDR3 sequence (DNA): TGTGCCAGCAGTTTTCAGGGGCAAGGACCCCAGCATTTT. This codes for CASSFQGQGPQHF. This chain connects TRBV12-3 or TRBV12-4 to TRBJ1-5; D is perhaps TRBD1 (6 bases). The CDR3 spans 13 residues. Trimming left V 3 bases short and J 10 bases short, with 13 bases between.

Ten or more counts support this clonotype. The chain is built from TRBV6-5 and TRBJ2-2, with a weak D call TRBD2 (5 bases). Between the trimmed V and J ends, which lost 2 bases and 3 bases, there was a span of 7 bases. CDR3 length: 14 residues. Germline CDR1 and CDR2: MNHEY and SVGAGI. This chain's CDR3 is CASSYREHTGELFF. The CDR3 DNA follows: TGTGCCAGCAGTTACAGGGAGCACACCGGGGAGCTGTTTTTT.

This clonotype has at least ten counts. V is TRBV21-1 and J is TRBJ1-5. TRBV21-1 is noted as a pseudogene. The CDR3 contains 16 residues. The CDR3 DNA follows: TGTGCCAGCAGCCCCTCCGGTAGCCGACCAAATCAGCCCCAGCATTTT. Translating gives CASSPSGSRPNQPQHF.

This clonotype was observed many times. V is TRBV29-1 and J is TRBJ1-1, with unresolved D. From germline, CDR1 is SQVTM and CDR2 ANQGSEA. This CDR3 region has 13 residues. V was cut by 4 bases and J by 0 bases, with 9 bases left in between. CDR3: CSVALKMNTEAFF. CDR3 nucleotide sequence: TGCAGCGTTGCCCTGAAGATGAACACTGAAGCTTTCTTT.